The rows below give T cell receptor beta chains drawn from one sample of a study of CXCR3-negative and CXCR3-positive naive CD8 T cells. TCRdb reprocessed the 5' RACE reads, keeping one entry per CDR3 protein, no DNA. This listing includes some 130,000 distinct CDR3 sequences. Sequences were obtained from naive CXCR3- CD8+ T cells from blood. All receptors derive from a human donor in good health. Some clones in this sample may be carry-over from other donors' samples. The CDR3 runs from the conserved cysteine through the conserved F or W. Each record gives: CDR3 length, V gene, J gene, CDR3 protein.

>15|TRBV7-8|TRBJ2-1
CASIPGVRIHNEQFF
>13|TRBV19|TRBJ1-5
CASSIYPNQPQHF
>14|TRBV7-6|TRBJ1-1
CASSLASRNTEAFF
>18|TRBV6-2/TRBV6-3|TRBJ2-5
CASSYNPLEGGEQETQYF
>12|TRBV10-3|TRBJ1-2
CAISDPNHGYTF
>14|TRBV7-2|TRBJ2-1
CASPGLGIADEQFF
>20|TRBV28|TRBJ2-5
CASSRSPLAGADIYQETQYF
>15|TRBV11-2|TRBJ2-1
CASSLTRSTYNEQFF
>12|TRBV7-2|TRBJ2-7
CASSLGGIEQYF
>14|TRBV6-2/TRBV6-3|TRBJ1-2
CASNSEAREDGYTF
>15|TRBV29-1|TRBJ2-1
CSVEGLAGVRNEQFF
>17|TRBV5-6|TRBJ2-3
CASSLIASGTLTDTQYF
>15|TRBV19|TRBJ2-7
CASSSPGQATYEQYF
>12|TRBV29-1|TRBJ1-2
CSVEVPNYGYTF
>15|TRBV14|TRBJ2-5
CASSPFRTSGETQYF